Included here is one TCR beta chain sequence, with context. Its antigen is unknown. The data stem from a study of T cells in Graves' hyperthyroidism and ophthalmopathy. Study outcomes and limitations: Expanded thyroid clonotypes (above 0.001) were mostly also found in blood.

Template material for amplifying TCR beta CDR3 regions consisted of RNA transcripts. When the TCR CDR3 underwent first-round RT-PCR, the HTBI primer set was used. In TCRdb, the multiplex PCR reads were re-called with MiXCR into one record per CDR3 protein. The repertoire holds 250,000 to 300,000 distinct CDR3 sequences, with around a fifth as singletons. The CDR3 totals 15 residues. Germline CDR1 SGHRS, CDR2 YFSETQ. The V gene lost 3 bases and the J gene lost 2 bases, with 12 bases spanning the gap. Lactation, pregnancy, other autoimmune disease or uncontrolled infection excluded patients. Each diagnosis was grounded in clinical symptoms, serum thyroxine and TRAb, thyroid ultrasound, and orbital computed tomography.

V is TRBV5-1 and J is TRBJ1-3; a possible D gene is TRBD1 (5 bases). The sample consisted of blood. This TCR was recovered from a man aged 45-65 years with Graves' ophthalmopathy. The CDR3 DNA sequence: TGCGCCAGCAGCTCAGCAGGGATCCCTGGAAACACCATATATTTT. Its protein product is CASSSAGIPGNTIYF.